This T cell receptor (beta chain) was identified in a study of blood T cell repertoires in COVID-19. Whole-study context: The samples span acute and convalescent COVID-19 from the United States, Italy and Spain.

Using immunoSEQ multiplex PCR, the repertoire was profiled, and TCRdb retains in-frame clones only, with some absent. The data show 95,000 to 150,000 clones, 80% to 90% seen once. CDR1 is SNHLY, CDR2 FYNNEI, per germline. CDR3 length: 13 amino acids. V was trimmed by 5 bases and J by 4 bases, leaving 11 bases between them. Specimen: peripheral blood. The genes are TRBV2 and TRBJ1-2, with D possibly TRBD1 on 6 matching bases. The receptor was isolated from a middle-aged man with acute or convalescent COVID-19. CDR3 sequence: CASSTRGTYGYTF. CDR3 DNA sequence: TGTGCCAGCAGTACCAGGGGTACCTATGGCTACACCTTC.